This T cell receptor (beta chain) was documented in a study of control samples from healthy donors and cancer patients. CDR3 length: 13 residues. V was pared by 2 bases and J by 9 bases, with 1 base of the junction left unmatched. Germline values: CDR1 SEHNR, CDR2 FQNEAQ (reference sequence). Profiled with immunoSEQ multiplex PCR; TCRdb holds only in-frame clones, not every one. The sample lists some 200,000 clones; 75% to 95% were seen once. The V call is TRBV7-9, the J call TRBJ1-6; TRBD1 aligns across 7 bases. This TCR was sampled from a woman between 25 and 40 years old in good health. What was sequenced was blood. The CDR3 nucleotides read TGTGCCAGCAGCTTACGGGACAGTTCACCCCTCCACTTT. As protein: CASSLRDSSPLHF.